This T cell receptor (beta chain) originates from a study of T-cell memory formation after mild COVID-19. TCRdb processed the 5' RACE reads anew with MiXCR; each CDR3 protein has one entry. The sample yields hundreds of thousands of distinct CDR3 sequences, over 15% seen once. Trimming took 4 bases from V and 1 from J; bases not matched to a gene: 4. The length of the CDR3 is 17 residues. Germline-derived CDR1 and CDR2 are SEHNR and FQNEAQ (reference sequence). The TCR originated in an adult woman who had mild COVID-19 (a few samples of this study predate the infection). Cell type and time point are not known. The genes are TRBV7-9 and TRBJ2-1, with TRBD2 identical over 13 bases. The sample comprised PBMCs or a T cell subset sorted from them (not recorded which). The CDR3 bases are TGTGCCAGCAGCTCGCGGACTAGCGGGAGTTCCTACAATGAGCAGTTCTTC. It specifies CASSSRTSGSSYNEQFF.